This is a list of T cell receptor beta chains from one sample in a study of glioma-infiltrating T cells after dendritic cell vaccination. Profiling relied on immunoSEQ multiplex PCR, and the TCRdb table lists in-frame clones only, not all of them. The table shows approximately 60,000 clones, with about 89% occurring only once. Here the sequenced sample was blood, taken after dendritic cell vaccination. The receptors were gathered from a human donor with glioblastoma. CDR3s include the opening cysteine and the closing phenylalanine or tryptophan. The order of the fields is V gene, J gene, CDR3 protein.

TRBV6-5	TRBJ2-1	CASSTTGDTYNEQFF
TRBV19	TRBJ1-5	CASSYRVSGNQPQHF
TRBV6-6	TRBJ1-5	CASSADSTGNQPQHF
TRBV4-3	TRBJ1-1	CASSQEERANTEAFF
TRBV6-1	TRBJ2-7	CASSAGTLGYEQYF
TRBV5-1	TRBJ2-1	CASSLIGGNEQFF
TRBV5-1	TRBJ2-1	CASSSSGTSWEEQFF
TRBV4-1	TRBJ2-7	CASSLEQGREVEQYF
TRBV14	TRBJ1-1	CASSQRQGGVLGTEAFF
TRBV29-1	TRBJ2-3	CSVGVAGGWTDTQYF
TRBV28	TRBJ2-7	CASSTLGGIGEQYF
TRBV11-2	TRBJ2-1	CASSSGGGSSYNEQFF
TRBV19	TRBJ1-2	CASRGRANYGYTF
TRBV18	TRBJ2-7	CASSPLPGGHEQYF
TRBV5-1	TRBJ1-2	CASSAGQPYGYTF
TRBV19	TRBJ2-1	CASSRVNYNEQFF
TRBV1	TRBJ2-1	CTSSPSKRESYNEQFF
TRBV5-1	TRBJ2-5	CASSNALGQGQETQYF
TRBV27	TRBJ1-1	CASSPPGSNTEAFF
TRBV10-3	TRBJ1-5	CATHGDRNQPQHF
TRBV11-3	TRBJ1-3	CASSLSSSGNTIYF
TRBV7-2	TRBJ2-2	CASSLVLQGLGELFF
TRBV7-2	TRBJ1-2	CASSRRDRVYGYTF
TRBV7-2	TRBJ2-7	CASSLAQSYEQYF
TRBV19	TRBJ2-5	CASSIGQETQYF
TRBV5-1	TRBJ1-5	CASSQTGSGGNQPQHF
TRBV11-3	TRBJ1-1	CASSLEEGGVTEAFF
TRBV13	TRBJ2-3	CASSLGGGDRVKYF
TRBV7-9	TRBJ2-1	CASSLETGGSYNEQFF
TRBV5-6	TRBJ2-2	CASSWRGVTGELFF
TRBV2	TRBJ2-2	CASTRGGNTGELFF
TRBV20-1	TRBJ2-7	CSAQGSYEQYF
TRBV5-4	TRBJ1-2	CASSLEEINYGYTF
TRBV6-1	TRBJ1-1	CASSHRQGNTEAFF
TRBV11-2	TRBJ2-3	CASSQLTDTQYF